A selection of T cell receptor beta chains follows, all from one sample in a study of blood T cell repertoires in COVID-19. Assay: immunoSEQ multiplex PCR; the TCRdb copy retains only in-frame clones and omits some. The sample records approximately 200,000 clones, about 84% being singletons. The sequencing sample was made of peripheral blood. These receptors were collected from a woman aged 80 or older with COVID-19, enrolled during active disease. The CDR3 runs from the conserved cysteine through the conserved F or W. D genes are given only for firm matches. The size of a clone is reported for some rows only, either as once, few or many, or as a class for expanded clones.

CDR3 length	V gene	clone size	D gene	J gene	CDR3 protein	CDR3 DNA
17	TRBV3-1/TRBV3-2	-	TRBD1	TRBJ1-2	CASRPFTADRNLGGYTF	TGTGCCAGCAGACCCTTTACCGCGGACAGGAACCTAGGGGGCTACACCTTC
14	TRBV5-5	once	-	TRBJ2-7	CASSPPGQSYEQYF	TGTGCCAGCAGCCCGCCTGGACAGTCCTACGAGCAGTACTTC
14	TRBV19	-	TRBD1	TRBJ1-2	CASSIGTGNYGYTF	TGTGCCAGTAGTATCGGGACAGGGAACTATGGCTACACCTTC
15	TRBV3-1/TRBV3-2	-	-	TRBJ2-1	CASSQEALVHNEQFF	TGTGCCAGCAGCCAAGAAGCTCTAGTCCACAATGAGCAGTTCTTC
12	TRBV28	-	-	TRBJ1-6	CASSQGSSPLHF	TGTGCCAGCAGTCAGGGATCTTCACCCCTCCACTTT
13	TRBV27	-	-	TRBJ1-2	CASSLSHQGGYTF	TGTGCCAGCAGTTTATCACATCAGGGTGGCTACACCTTC
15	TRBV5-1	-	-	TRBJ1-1	CASSPPGAVGTEAFF	TGCGCCAGCAGCCCCCCTGGGGCGGTTGGCACTGAAGCTTTCTTT
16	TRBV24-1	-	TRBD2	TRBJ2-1	CATSDRGGRDFNEQFF	TGTGCCACCAGTGATAGGGGCGGGAGGGACTTTAATGAGCAGTTCTTC
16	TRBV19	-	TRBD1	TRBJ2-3	CASSIGTALIRDTQYF	TGTGCCAGTAGTATCGGGACAGCCCTTATCAGGGATACGCAGTATTTT
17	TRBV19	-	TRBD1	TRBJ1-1	CASTYGRDRGLVTEAFF	TGTGCCAGTACCTATGGTCGGGACAGGGGGCTTGTAACTGAAGCTTTCTTT
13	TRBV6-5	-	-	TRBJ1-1	CASNSYAGTQAFF	TGTGCCAGCAATTCATATGCCGGGACTCAAGCTTTCTTT
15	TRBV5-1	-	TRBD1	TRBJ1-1	CASSDPGQGVIEAFF	TGCGCCAGCAGCGACCCGGGACAGGGAGTAATTGAAGCTTTCTTT
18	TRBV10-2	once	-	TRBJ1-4	CASSRGWTRDGTLEKLFF	TGCGCCAGCAGTCGGGGGTGGACGCGGGACGGGACTCTTGAAAAACTGTTTTTT
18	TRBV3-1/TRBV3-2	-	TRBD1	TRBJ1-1	CASSQAPLTGGGNTEAFF	TGTGCCAGCAGCCAAGCCCCACTGACAGGGGGTGGGAACACTGAAGCTTTCTTT
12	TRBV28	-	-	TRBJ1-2	CASSLRVSGYTF	TGTGCCAGCAGTTTGAGGGTCTCGGGCTACACCTTC
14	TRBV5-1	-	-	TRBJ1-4	CASSVQEGSEKLFF	TGCGCCAGCAGTGTCCAGGAGGGGTCCGAAAAACTGTTTTTT
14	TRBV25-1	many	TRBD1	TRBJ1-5	CASSVTGTVWPQHF	TGTGCCAGCAGCGTGACAGGGACGGTTTGGCCCCAGCATTTT
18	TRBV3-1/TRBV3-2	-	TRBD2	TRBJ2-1	CASSHQSGLADSYNEQFF	TGTGCCAGCAGCCATCAATCCGGACTAGCGGACTCCTACAATGAGCAGTTCTTC
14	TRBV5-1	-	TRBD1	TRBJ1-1	CASSGTGMYTEAFF	TGCGCCAGCAGTGGGACAGGGATGTACACTGAAGCTTTCTTT
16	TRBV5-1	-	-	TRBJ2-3	CASSLATGDGEDTQYF	TGCGCCAGCAGCTTGGCGACGGGGGATGGGGAAGATACGCAGTATTTT
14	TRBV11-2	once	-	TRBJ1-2	CASSLERRGSGYTF	TGTGCCAGCAGCTTAGAGCGACGGGGATCTGGCTACACCTTC
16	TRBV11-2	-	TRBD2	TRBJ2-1	CASSLEGGTSPRVPFF	TGTGCCAGCAGCTTAGAAGGTGGGACTAGCCCTAGAGTCCCGTTCTTC
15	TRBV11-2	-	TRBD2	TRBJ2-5	CASSLGARGQETQYF	TGTGCCAGCAGCTTAGGTGCGCGGGGGCAAGAGACCCAGTACTTC
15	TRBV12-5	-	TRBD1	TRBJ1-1	CASGLVRDSHTEAFF	TGTGCTAGTGGTTTGGTTCGGGACAGCCACACTGAAGCTTTCTTT
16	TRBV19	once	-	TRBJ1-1	CASTYTKGLGNTEAFF	TGTGCCAGTACCTACACAAAGGGGTTGGGGAACACTGAAGCTTTCTTT
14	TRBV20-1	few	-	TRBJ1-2	CSASIPTGGYGYTF	TGCAGTGCTAGTATCCCAACGGGGGGCTATGGCTACACCTTC
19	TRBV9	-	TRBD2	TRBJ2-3	CASSLKITTSGGYTDTQYF	TGTGCCAGCAGCCTCAAAATCACGACTAGCGGGGGATACACAGATACGCAGTATTTT
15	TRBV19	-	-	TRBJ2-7	CATRQGGIGTYEQYF	TGTGCCACCCGTCAAGGCGGGATTGGGACCTACGAGCAGTACTTC
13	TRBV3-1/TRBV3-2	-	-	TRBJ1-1	CASSLGQNTEAFF	TGTGCCAGCAGCCTCGGACAGAACACTGAAGCTTTCTTT
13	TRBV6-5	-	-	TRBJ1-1	CASGREYWTEAFF	TGTGCCAGCGGGAGGGAATATTGGACTGAAGCTTTCTTT
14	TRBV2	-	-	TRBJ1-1	CASIFGGEGAEAFF	TGTGCCAGCATATTCGGCGGGGAAGGGGCTGAAGCTTTCTTT
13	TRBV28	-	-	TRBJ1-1	CASGQGGGTEAFF	TGTGCCAGCGGGCAGGGAGGAGGGACTGAAGCTTTCTTT
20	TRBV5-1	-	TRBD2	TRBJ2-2	CASSFPGTRTSGSGGGELFF	TGCGCCAGCAGCTTTCCCGGGACACGGACTAGCGGGAGCGGTGGCGGGGAGCTGTTTTTT
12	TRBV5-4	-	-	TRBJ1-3	CASSAGRNTIYF	TGTGCCAGCAGCGCAGGTCGGAACACCATATATTTT
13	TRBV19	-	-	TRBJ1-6	CASSIGTRSPLHF	TGTGCCAGTAGTATAGGGACTCGATCACCCCTCCACTTT
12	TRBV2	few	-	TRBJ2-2	CASSRDTGELFF	TGTGCCAGCAGTCGAGACACCGGGGAGCTGTTTTTT
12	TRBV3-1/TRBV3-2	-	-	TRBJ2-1	CASSQTPSTRFF	TGTGCCAGCAGTCAAACGCCTAGTACTCGGTTCTTC
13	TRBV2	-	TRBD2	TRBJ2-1	CASGLENRNEQFF	TGTGCCAGCGGACTAGAGAATCGCAATGAGCAGTTCTTC
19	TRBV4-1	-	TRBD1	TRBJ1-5	CASSQRATGGVGSNQPQHF	TGCGCCAGCAGTCAAAGGGCGACAGGGGGCGTTGGGAGCAATCAGCCCCAGCATTTT
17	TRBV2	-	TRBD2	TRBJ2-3	CASTRLAGAQGADTQYF	TGTGCCAGCACAAGACTAGCGGGGGCCCAGGGGGCAGATACGCAGTATTTT
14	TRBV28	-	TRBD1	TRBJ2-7	CASRGTGGSVKQYF	TGTGCCAGCAGAGGTACAGGGGGCTCTGTAAAGCAGTACTTC
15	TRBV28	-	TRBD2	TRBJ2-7	CASSLIAGGPGEQYF	TGTGCCAGCAGTCTCATAGCGGGAGGCCCTGGGGAGCAGTACTTC
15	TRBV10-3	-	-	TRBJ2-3	CAIRAHGTTGDTQYF	TGTGCCATCAGGGCCCACGGGACAACGGGAGATACGCAGTATTTT
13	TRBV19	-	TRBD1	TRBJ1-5	CASSGQGPTTQHF	TGTGCCAGTAGTGGACAGGGCCCCACGACCCAGCATTTT
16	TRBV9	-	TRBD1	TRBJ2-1	CASSATGDRVYNEQFF	TGTGCCAGCAGCGCCACGGGGGACAGGGTCTACAATGAGCAGTTCTTC
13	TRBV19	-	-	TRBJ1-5	CASSPSGNQPQHF	TGTGCCAGTAGTCCATCGGGAAATCAGCCCCAGCATTTT
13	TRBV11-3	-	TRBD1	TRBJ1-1	CASSSPGQGPAFF	TGTGCCAGCAGCTCGCCGGGACAGGGCCCGGCTTTCTTT
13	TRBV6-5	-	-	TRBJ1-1	CASIPWGGQEAFF	TGTGCCAGCATCCCCTGGGGGGGGCAGGAAGCTTTCTTT
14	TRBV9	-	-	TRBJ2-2	CASSVAPVGGELFF	TGTGCCAGCAGCGTAGCCCCCGTCGGCGGGGAGCTGTTTTTT
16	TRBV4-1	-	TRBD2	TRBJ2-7	CASSQDRTSGRYEQYF	TGCGCCAGCAGCCAAGACCGGACTAGCGGGCGCTACGAGCAGTACTTC